One and the same sample provided the 11 T cell receptor beta chains below, sequenced in a study of beta chain features in type 1 diabetes. These receptors' targets are unknown. Expressed TCRB transcripts got sequenced, as all isolated RNA was reverse transcribed. Profiling relied on immunoSEQ multiplex PCR, and the TCRdb table lists in-frame clones only, not all of them. The repertoire has more than 150,000 clones, approximately 10% of them found once; the top ten carry around 0.64%. Whole-study findings and limits: All four CD4+ subsets of Type 1 diabetes patients contained TCRB CDR3s that were moderately but significantly shorter.

Sequenced: central memory CD4+ T cells from blood. The receptors stem from a woman in her 30s with type 1 diabetes.

The chain joins TRBV25-1 to TRBJ2-7, with 10 bases lining up with TRBD1. Germline CDR1 MGHDK, CDR2 SYGVNS. Unmatched junction bases numbered 4, after V lost 3 bases and J lost 5 bases. The CDR3 length is 14 residues. CDR3 sequence reads: CASSEWDRGDEQYF. DNA of the CDR3: TGTGCCAGCAGTGAGTGGGACAGGGGCGACGAGCAGTACTTC.

The rearrangement uses TRBV25-1 and TRBJ2-7; D is unclear. Germline V gives CDR1 MGHDK, CDR2 SYGVNS. This CDR3 region has 14 residues. V shed 4 bases and J shed 1 base, with 11 bases lying between them. This chain's CDR3 is CASSVSGVSYEQYF. The CDR3 coding sequence is TGTGCCAGCAGTGTTTCAGGCGTATCCTACGAGCAGTACTTC.

This clone was observed at least ten times. This chain connects TRBV19 to TRBJ2-2, with TRBD2 matching over 8 bases. Germline values: CDR1 LNHDA, CDR2 SQIVND (reference sequence). This CDR3 comprises 14 residues. J was trimmed by 5 bases and V by 10 bases; bases with no gene match: 9. The CDR3 bases are TGTGCCACCCGTGGGACTAGGACAACCGGGGAGCTGTTTTTT. This sequence encodes CATRGTRTTGELFF. The full variable domain, with the rest looked up from reference TRBV19 and TRBJ2-2, is DGGITQSPKYLFRKEGQNVTLSCEQNLNHDAMYWYRQDPGQGLRLIYYSQIVNDFQKGDIAEGYSVSREKKESFPLTVTSAQKNPTAFYLCATRGTRTTGELFFGEGSRLTVL.

The chain uses TRBV28 and TRBJ2-1; D is perhaps TRBD1 (5 bases). The V end lost 6 bases, the J end lost 9 bases, and 24 bases lay between the germline ends. This CDR3 spans 16 amino acids. Per germline, CDR1 MDHEN and CDR2 SYDVKM. The CDR3 sequence: CASSWVGALERGEQFF. The CDR3 nucleotides are TGTGCCAGCAGCTGGGTTGGGGCCCTTGAAAGGGGTGAGCAGTTCTTC.

This clone appeared a few times. The J gene is TRBJ2-3, the V gene TRBV5-1, with D perhaps matching TRBD2 (6 bases). Trimming took off 0 bases at V and 3 bases at J, with 11 bases between the two ends. CDR3 length: 15 amino acids. Per germline, CDR1 SGHRS and CDR2 YFSETQ. As DNA, the CDR3 is TGCGCCAGCAGCTTGGGAGCTAGCGAAACAGATACGCAGTATTTT. This sequence encodes CASSLGASETDTQYF.

The gene calls are TRBV7-9 and TRBJ2-5; TRBD2 matches at 14 bases. V gave up 6 bases and J gave up 5 bases; unmatched junction bases: 11. This CDR3 has 17 residues. Germline lookup yields CDR1 SEHNR and CDR2 FQNEAQ (reference sequence). In nucleotides, the CDR3 is TGTGCCAGCAGACGAGCGGGGACTAGCGGGAGAAGGGAGACCCAGTACTTC. As protein: CASRRAGTSGRRETQYF.

A few counts support this clone. V and J are TRBV7-9 and TRBJ2-7; the D gene is possibly TRBD2 (5 bases). Germline CDR1 is SEHNR and CDR2 is FQNEAQ (reference sequence). V was trimmed by 5 bases and J by 0 bases, leaving 20 bases between them. This CDR3 is 17 amino acids long. CDR3 residues: CASSGSGTLGISYEQYF. DNA of the CDR3: TGTGCCAGCAGCGGGTCGGGCACACTAGGAATCTCCTACGAGCAGTACTTC.

The CDR3 loop is CASSPDLTATYGYTF. The CDR3 region has the DNA TGTGCCAGCTCACCCGACCTGACTGCTACCTATGGCTACACCTTC. The V and J genes are TRBV18 and TRBJ1-2; D not certain. Trimming took off 3 bases at V and 4 bases at J, with 15 bases between the two ends. Germline CDR1 and CDR2: KGHSH and LQKENI. CDR3 length: 15 residues.

V gene TRBV7-9 combines with J gene TRBJ1-4; D is unresolved. Germline V CDR1 and CDR2: SEHNR, FQNEAQ (reference sequence). The CDR3 is made up of 14 amino acids. V shed 5 bases and J shed 11 bases, with 18 bases lying between them. In nucleotides, the CDR3 is TGTGCCAGCAGCCATAACGGCGGTCGGGAGAAACTGTTTTTT. It is translated as CASSHNGGREKLFF.

This sequence joins TRBV28 and TRBJ2-1; weak D call: TRBD2 (7 bases). CDR1 is MDHEN and CDR2 is SYDVKM in the germline V gene. The V gene lost 5 bases and the J gene lost 13 bases, with 18 bases spanning the gap. The CDR3 covers 13 residues. CDR3 loop: CASSTPAGAIQFF. In DNA, the CDR3 is TGTGCCAGCAGTACCCCGGCGGGGGCTATACAGTTCTTC.

Only a few counts were recorded for this clone. This chain connects TRBV6-1 to TRBJ2-7; 7 nucleotides align to TRBD1. The CDR3 runs to 14 residues. From germline, CDR1 is MNHNS and CDR2 SASEGT. With V trimmed by 5 bases and J by 6 bases, 10 bases remained unmatched. This CDR3 is CASSLNAGTAEQYF. The CDR3 nucleotides read TGTGCCAGCAGTTTAAACGCCGGGACAGCCGAGCAGTACTTC.